The following is a T cell receptor beta chain sequence with its context. Antigen: not known. The data were taken from a study of regulatory dendritic cells for organ transplantation. Study-wide context: Monocytes received vitamin D3 on days 0 and 4, IL-10 on day 4. Dendritic cell cultures received LPS on day 6.

Sorted T cells were CFSE-labeled and cultured approximately five days with allogeneic regulatory or mature dendritic cells at 1:10. Study observations and caveats: Memory CD8+ T cells were the most oligoclonal; naive cells were highly diverse.

Assay: immunoSEQ multiplex PCR; the TCRdb copy retains only in-frame clones and omits some. The sample lists about 20,000 clones, around 86% occurring once. CDR1 is SGDLS and CDR2 is YYNGEE in the germline V gene. The CDR3 has 18 residues. Trimming took 1 base from V and 0 from J, leaving 17 bases between them. Source material: naive CD4+ T cells from blood cultured with dendritic cells. Regarding subset: CD45RA+ naive T cells. The rearrangement links TRBV9 to TRBJ1-3; no definite D call. This TCR came from a human donor in good health. CDR3 sequence (DNA): TGTGCCAGCAGCGTACGAAAACAAGTATCCACCTCTGGAAACACCATATATTTT. It encodes CASSVRKQVSTSGNTIYF. Supplemented by reference TRBV9 and TRBJ1-3, the full variable domain reads DSGVTQTPKHLITATGQRVTLRCSPRSGDLSVYWYQQSLDQGLQFLIQYYNGEERAKGNILERFSAQQFPDLHSELNLSSLELGDSALYFCASSVRKQVSTSGNTIYFGEGSWLTVV.